Sequencing of this TCR beta chain was carried out in a study of blood T cell repertoires in COVID-19. This CDR3 has 14 amino acids. V shed 5 bases and J 5 bases; nucleotides not matched to a gene: 4. Germline CDR1 MDHEN, CDR2 SYDVKM. As originally analysed: Counts of nucleated cells, estimated from reference gene primer amplification, were obtained. Produced via immunoSEQ multiplex PCR; TCRdb's table is partial and in-frame only. V and J calls and clone size are as listed in that table; D and trimming were resolved from the DNA. The table records some 170,000 clones, around 80% of them present only once.

The clonotype was recovered from a woman aged 70 to 79 with acute or convalescent COVID-19. The sequencing sample was made of peripheral blood. The chain couples TRBV28 to TRBJ2-7; 12 positions agree with TRBD1. The CDR3 loop is CASSGTGGTNEQYF. DNA of the CDR3: TGTGCCAGCAGTGGGACAGGGGGCACGAACGAGCAGTACTTC.